These 14 T cell receptor beta chains originate from one sample sequenced in a study of OX40 agonist ivuxolimab in advanced cancers. Method: immunoSEQ multiplex PCR; TCRdb's copy keeps in-frame clones and lacks some. The top ten clones hold approximately 5.6% of a sample with fewer than 80,000 clones, around 85% of them seen once. Sequences were derived from CD4+ or CD8+ T cells sorted from blood, sampled in a trial of the OX40 agonist ivuxolimab. Receptor source: an adult with an advanced solid tumor such as melanoma, head and neck, liver or kidney cancer.

This chain links TRBV6-5 with TRBJ2-6; D may be TRBD1 (5 bases). This CDR3 region has 16 residues. Deletions cut 1 base from V and 0 bases from J, with 7 bases between. Germline V gene sequence: CDR1 MNHEY, CDR2 SVGAGI. Here the CDR3 reads CASSYLGVSGANVLTF. CDR3 nucleotide sequence: TGTGCCAGCAGTTACTTAGGGGTCTCTGGGGCCAACGTCCTGACTTTC.

CDR3 sequence reads: CASSQAAGPYEQYF. CDR3 sequence (DNA): TGCGCCAGCAGCCAAGCAGCGGGTCCCTACGAGCAGTACTTC. V is TRBV4-3 and J is TRBJ2-7; D is perhaps TRBD2 (6 bases). V dropped 1 base and J dropped 2 bases, with 9 bases sitting between them. The CDR3 contains 14 residues. CDR1 is LGHNA and CDR2 is YSLEER in the germline V gene.

This chain connects TRBV11-3 to TRBJ2-1, with D uncertain. This CDR3 spans 15 amino acids. V lost 1 base and J 8 bases, leaving 15 bases between the germline ends. Germline lookup yields CDR1 SGHNT and CDR2 YENEEA. In nucleotides, the CDR3 is TGTGCCAGCAGCTTAGCCGCTTATAATACCGATGAGCAGTTCTTC. Translation gives CASSLAAYNTDEQFF.

The chain couples TRBV6-1 to TRBJ2-7; D is undetermined. V was trimmed by 8 bases and J by 4 bases, leaving 9 bases between them. There are 11 residues in the CDR3. CDR1 MNHNS and CDR2 SASEGT come from the germline V gene. DNA of the CDR3: TGTGCCAGCTTGAACCTATACGAGCAGTACGTC. Translating it yields CASLNLYEQYV.

The chain combines TRBV27 with TRBJ1-6, with D possibly being TRBD1 (6 bases). Between the trimmed V and J ends, which lost 3 bases and 6 bases, there was a span of 15 bases. The germline gives CDR1 MNHEY, CDR2 SMNVEV (reference sequence). The CDR3 contains 16 residues. This CDR3 reads CASSFDRRTPNSPLHF. DNA of the CDR3: TGTGCCAGCAGTTTTGACAGGCGAACCCCTAATTCACCCCTCCACTTT.

This clone was recorded once. The V and J genes are TRBV19 and TRBJ1-4, with a tentative D call TRBD1 (6 bases). This CDR3 region has 15 residues. Trimming removed 3 bases from V and 0 bases from J, with 8 bases in between. From germline, CDR1 is LNHDA and CDR2 SQIVND (reference sequence). CDR3 residues: CASSMGAATNEKLFF. The DNA of the CDR3 is TGTGCCAGTAGTATGGGGGCAGCAACTAATGAAAAACTGTTTTTT. The full variable domain, in which reference TRBV19 and TRBJ1-4 provide the parts outside the CDR3, is DGGITQSPKYLFRKEGQNVTLSCEQNLNHDAMYWYRQDPGQGLRLIYYSQIVNDFQKGDIAEGYSVSREKKESFPLTVTSAQKNPTAFYLCASSMGAATNEKLFFGSGTQLSVL.

The chain uses TRBV4-1 and TRBJ1-2; the D is unclear. V lost 3 bases and J 4 bases, leaving 12 bases between the germline ends. The CDR3 runs to 14 residues. Germline V CDR1 and CDR2: MGHRA, YSYEKL. In DNA form, the CDR3 reads TGCGCCAGCAGCCACCTTGAGGCGGGCTATGGCTACACCTTC. It translates to CASSHLEAGYGYTF.

This chain uses TRBV28 with TRBJ1-1; no reliable D call. From germline, CDR1 is MDHEN and CDR2 SYDVKM. The CDR3 is made up of 14 amino acids. V was pared by 3 bases and J by 0 bases, with 8 bases between. Here the CDR3 reads CASSLDFLNTEAFF. In DNA, the CDR3 is TGTGCCAGCAGTTTGGATTTCCTGAACACTGAAGCTTTCTTT.

A single count supports this clone. The DNA of the CDR3 is TGTGCCAGCAGCCCTGTGGGGACCTACGAGCAGTACTTC. It encodes CASSPVGTYEQYF. The chain links TRBV7-2 to TRBJ2-7, with unresolved D. The CDR3 loop spans 13 amino acids. Trimming took off 5 bases at V and 2 bases at J, with 10 bases between the two ends. Per the germline V gene, CDR1 is SGHTA and CDR2 is FQGNSA. Based on the CDR3 plus reference TRBV7-2 and TRBJ2-7, the full variable domain is GAGVSQSPSNKVTEKGKDVELRCDPISGHTALYWYRQSLGQGLEFLIYFQGNSAPDKSGLPSDRFSAERTGGSVSTLTIQRTQQEDSAVYLCASSPVGTYEQYFGPGTRLTVT.

The chain links TRBV10-3 to TRBJ2-1, with D unresolved. This CDR3 has 14 residues. V was trimmed by 0 bases and J by 2 bases, leaving 5 bases between them. Germline loops: CDR1 ENHRY, CDR2 SYGVKD. For the CDR3, the DNA is TGTGCCATCAGTGAGTCCCCTACCTACAATGAGCAGTTCTTC. Its protein is CAISESPTYNEQFF.

This chain connects TRBV6-4 to TRBJ2-3; D ambiguous. Between the trimmed V and J ends, which lost 4 bases and 0 bases, there was a span of 5 bases. CDR3 length: 13 residues. CDR1 and CDR2 (germline): MRHNA, SNTAGT. The CDR3 DNA reads as TGTGCCAGCAGTGTAACAAGCACAGATACGCAGTATTTT. Protein sequence: CASSVTSTDTQYF.

The genes are TRBV6-1 and TRBJ2-1; D ambiguous. There are 14 residues in the CDR3. Germline V gene sequence: CDR1 MNHNS, CDR2 SASEGT. V was clipped by 1 base and J by 7 bases, with 11 bases between them. The CDR3 sequence: CASSEGTDPNEQFF. The DNA of the CDR3 is TGTGCCAGCAGTGAAGGGACCGACCCGAATGAGCAGTTCTTC.

The rearrangement links TRBV18 to TRBJ1-4, with a weak D call TRBD1 (5 bases). CDR3 length: 14 amino acids. Germline V gene lookup returns CDR1 KGHSH and CDR2 LQKENI. V was pared by 0 bases and J by 8 bases, with 10 bases between. CDR3 sequence (DNA): TGTGCCAGCTCACCACCGGGGGAGGAGGAAAAACTGTTTTTT. Its protein is CASSPPGEEEKLFF.

The chain combines TRBV30 with TRBJ2-1, with 7 bases fitting TRBD1. CDR1 is GTSNPN, CDR2 SVGIG, per germline (reference sequence). Trimming took 5 bases from V and 0 from J; bases not matched to a gene: 1. The CDR3 has 13 amino acids. CDR3 sequence reads: CAWDRVSYNEQFF. CDR3 DNA sequence: TGTGCCTGGGACAGGGTCTCCTACAATGAGCAGTTCTTC.